This T cell receptor beta chain was captured in a study of blood T cell repertoires in COVID-19. Here immunoSEQ multiplex PCR was the method, and the copy in TCRdb shows in-frame clones only, minus some. The table includes roughly 280,000 clones, about 88% detected once. The CDR3 covers 18 residues. The V and J ends lost 5 bases and 0 bases, in that order; junction bases with no gene match: 10. From germline, CDR1 is MNHEY and CDR2 SVGEGT. The sequenced sample consisted of peripheral blood. V usage is TRBV6-2 or TRBV6-3 and J usage is TRBJ2-6, with 7 bases matching TRBD1. This receptor was taken from a woman in her sixties or seventies with COVID-19, enrolled during active disease. The CDR3 DNA is TGTGCCAGCAGTCTCTCCGGGACAGCCGACTCTGGGGCCAACGTCCTGACTTTC. Translated: CASSLSGTADSGANVLTF.